Each of the 21 T cell receptor beta chains below was sequenced from the same sample in a study of shared clonotypes between healthy human individuals. Profiling relied on immunoSEQ multiplex PCR, and the TCRdb table lists in-frame clones only, not all of them. The table includes some 900,000 clones, about three quarters detected once. The source material was memory CD4+ T cells sorted from blood. This sample's subset: CD45RA-negative fraction. All receptors come from a man aged 18 to 30 in good health.

This clone was counted between two and nine times. This rearrangement joins TRBV18 to TRBJ1-6; 9 positions match TRBD1. The CDR3 contains 14 residues. V lost 6 bases and J lost 10; bases outside the gene matches: 7. Germline assignment: CDR1 KGHSH and CDR2 LQKENI. CDR3 coding DNA: TGTGCCAGCTCGTTCGCGGACAGGGGCTCACCCCTCCACTTT. This codes for CASSFADRGSPLHF.

This clone has a single count. This chain uses TRBV30 with TRBJ2-2; 8 bases fit TRBD2. This CDR3 spans 14 amino acids. CDR1 and CDR2 from the germline V gene are GTSNPN and SVGIG (reference sequence). The J segment lost 0 bases and the V segment lost 8 bases, leaving 5 bases of the junction unmatched. In DNA, the CDR3 is TGTGCCGTCGGGAGGGCCTCGAACACCGGGGAGCTGTTTTTT. It yields the protein CAVGRASNTGELFF.

There are a few counts of this clone. The chain links TRBV6-6 to TRBJ2-6, with TRBD1 identical over 7 bases. The ends lost 4 bases at V and 0 bases at J; junction bases unmatched: 3. The V gene's germline CDR1 is MNHNY and CDR2 SVGAGI (reference sequence). The CDR3 totals 16 residues. This chain's CDR3 is CASSSGTASGANVLTF. The CDR3, as DNA: TGTGCCAGCAGTTCGGGGACAGCCTCTGGGGCCAACGTCCTGACTTTC.

The chain uses TRBV2 and TRBJ2-2; the match to TRBD2 covers 13 bases. CDR1 is SNHLY and CDR2 is FYNNEI in the germline V gene. The trim removed 5 bases at V and 9 bases at J, leaving 12 bases unmatched. CDR3 length: 17 residues. The CDR3: CASSSQGSGTSGRELFF. CDR3 DNA sequence: TGTGCCAGCAGTTCGCAAGGATCCGGGACTAGCGGGAGGGAGCTGTTTTTT.

The chain carries TRBV12-5 and TRBJ2-1; 7 bases are a match to TRBD2. CDR3 length equals 15 residues. Per the germline V gene, CDR1 is LGHNT and CDR2 is FRNRAP. V gave up 7 bases and J gave up 1 base; unmatched junction bases: 7. CDR3 amino acids: CASALGGSSYNEQFF. CDR3 bases: TGTGCTAGTGCCCTGGGCGGGAGTTCCTACAATGAGCAGTTCTTC.

This sequence joins TRBV19 and TRBJ1-2; no clear D. Trimming pared 8 bases from V and 4 bases from J, leaving 14 bases between. The length of the CDR3 is 13 residues. CDR1 is LNHDA and CDR2 is SQIVND in the germline V gene (reference sequence). The CDR3 protein is CASSADTAYGYTF. The CDR3 nucleotides are TGTGCCAGTTCCGCGGATACCGCCTATGGCTACACCTTC.

This clone came up many times. The genes are TRBV30 and TRBJ2-6; possibly TRBD2 for D (6 bases). Per germline, CDR1 GTSNPN and CDR2 SVGIG (reference sequence). The CDR3 contains 14 residues. The V and J ends lost 4 bases and 3 bases respectively, with 10 bases between them. DNA of the CDR3: TGTGCCTGGACTCCGGGGGTTGGGGCCAACGTCCTGACTTTC. Protein sequence: CAWTPGVGANVLTF.

This clone was observed many times. This chain uses TRBV6-6 with TRBJ1-6; D is uncertain. This CDR3 comprises 13 residues. V was clipped by 2 bases and J by 14 bases, with 13 bases between them. Germline loops: CDR1 MNHNY, CDR2 SVGAGI (reference sequence). CDR3 coding DNA: TGTGCCAGCAGTTACGACGGCAAGTCGGCCCTCCACTTT. This gives the protein CASSYDGKSALHF.

The rearrangement joins TRBV19 to TRBJ2-2, with 9 bases that match TRBD2. Per germline, CDR1 LNHDA and CDR2 SQIVND (reference sequence). Trimming removed 1 base from V and 5 bases from J; junction bases left unmatched: 8. The CDR3 length is 17 residues. CDR3 sequence: CASSIASGLARTGELFF. The CDR3 coding sequence is TGTGCCAGTAGTATAGCAAGCGGACTAGCGAGGACCGGGGAGCTGTTTTTT.

This chain links TRBV2 with TRBJ2-5; tentative D call: TRBD2 (6 bases). The CDR3 is 13 amino acids. The germline V gene has CDR1 SNHLY and CDR2 FYNNEI. Trimming shortened V by 8 bases and J by 9 bases, and 19 bases separated the two germline ends. The CDR3 is CASGPGTPSPQYF. The CDR3 DNA is TGTGCCAGCGGTCCCGGGACTCCAAGCCCCCAGTACTTC.

The chain carries TRBV30 and TRBJ1-2; TRBD1 might be the D (5 bases). V lost 3 bases and J lost 2, with 16 bases in between. Germline CDR1 reads GTSNPN; CDR2 reads SVGIG (reference sequence). CDR3 length equals 15 residues. CDR3: CAWSKRTRGNYGYTF. DNA for the CDR3: TGTGCCTGGAGCAAAAGGACCCGGGGGAACTATGGCTACACCTTC.

This chain joins TRBV6-5 and TRBJ2-5; D assignment may be TRBD1 or TRBD2 (5 bases each). The germline V and J ends were trimmed by 6 bases and 7 bases, with 15 bases remaining between them. The CDR3 has 13 residues. Germline V gene sequence: CDR1 MNHEY, CDR2 SVGAGI. The CDR3 DNA is TGTGCCAGCAGCTCCGGGACCGCCAGGACCCAGTACTTC. Residues: CASSSGTARTQYF.

The gene calls are TRBV27 and TRBJ1-5, with 12 bases lining up with TRBD1. The CDR3 sequence is 17 residues long. The J segment lost 1 base and the V segment lost 5 bases, leaving 6 bases of the junction unmatched. Germline-derived CDR1 and CDR2 are MNHEY and SMNVEV (reference sequence). For the CDR3, the DNA is TGTGCCAGCAGTCCCGGGACAGGGGGCGTAAGCAATCAGCCCCAGCATTTT. This codes for CASSPGTGGVSNQPQHF.

This clone was observed once. The chain links TRBV7-2 to TRBJ1-4; 7 bases align to TRBD1. Per germline, CDR1 SGHTA and CDR2 FQGNSA. The CDR3 loop spans 14 amino acids. V shed 3 bases and J 8 bases; nucleotides not matched to a gene: 6. The CDR3 DNA is TGTGCCAGCAGCTTCCAGGGGGTGGGCGAAAAACTGTTTTTT. Amino acid sequence: CASSFQGVGEKLFF.

The chain carries TRBV10-2 and TRBJ1-4; D possibly corresponds to TRBD1 (5 bases). The V end lost 6 bases, the J end lost 0 bases, and 14 bases lay between the germline ends. Germline-derived CDR1 and CDR2 are WSHSY and SAAADI. The CDR3 loop spans 16 amino acids. Here the CDR3 DNA reads TGCGCCAGCAGCGCCCGACAGCCTGCAACTAATGAAAAACTGTTTTTT. Protein product: CASSARQPATNEKLFF.

V gene TRBV10-2 combines with J gene TRBJ1-5; D unresolved. The CDR3 contains 13 residues. In germline, CDR1 is WSHSY, CDR2 SAAADI. With 5 bases removed from V and 7 bases from J, the gap between germline ends came to 12 bases. The CDR3 DNA follows: TGCGCCAGCAGTAGTGCGACTCGCCAGCCCCAGCATTTT. This codes for CASSSATRQPQHF.

This chain connects TRBV5-1 to TRBJ2-7; D might be TRBD2 (5 bases). The CDR3 spans 14 residues. CDR1 SGHRS and CDR2 YFSETQ come from the germline V gene. V lost 1 base to trimming and J lost 4 bases, with 12 bases between them. The CDR3 nucleotides are TGCGCCAGCAGCTTGATCTCGGGATTGTACGAGCAGTACTTC. Its translation is CASSLISGLYEQYF.

V is TRBV6-1 and J is TRBJ2-7; D is undetermined. The germline V gene encodes CDR1 MNHNS and CDR2 SASEGT. CDR3 length: 14 amino acids. The V gene lost 8 bases and the J gene lost 0 bases, with 14 bases spanning the gap. The CDR3 loop is CASLAIGSSYEQYF. In nucleotides, the CDR3 is TGTGCCAGCTTGGCTATCGGCTCCTCCTACGAGCAGTACTTC.

The chain combines TRBV11-2 with TRBJ2-1; 12 nucleotides line up with TRBD2. After removal of 5 bases from V and 3 bases from J, the junction contained 14 bases not matched to a gene. The CDR3 loop spans 19 amino acids. Germline V gene lookup returns CDR1 SGHAT and CDR2 FQNNGV. The CDR3 DNA is TGTGCCAGCAGCCCCAGCGGGTCTAGCGGGAGGGCCTTCTACAATGAGCAGTTCTTC. As protein: CASSPSGSSGRAFYNEQFF. The whole variable domain, remainder taken from reference TRBV11-2 and TRBJ2-1, is EAGVAQSPRYKIIEKRQSVAFWCNPISGHATLYWYQQILGQGPKLLIQFQNNGVVDDSQLPKDRFSAERLKGVDSTLKIQPAKLEDSAVYLCASSPSGSSGRAFYNEQFFGPGTRLTVL.

The chain is built from TRBV28 and TRBJ2-3; D unclear. This CDR3 contains 14 residues. Trimming left V 3 bases short and J 2 bases short, with 9 bases between. CDR1 and CDR2 (germline): MDHEN, SYDVKM. In DNA, the CDR3 is TGTGCCAGCAGTTTGACTCAATCCACAGATACGCAGTATTTT. Translation: CASSLTQSTDTQYF.

V gene TRBV7-9 combines with J gene TRBJ1-2; TRBD1 is a possible D gene (6 bases). The CDR3 runs to 16 residues. V gave up 5 bases and J gave up 8 bases, with 24 bases separating them. CDR1 SEHNR and CDR2 FQNEAQ come from the germline V gene (reference sequence). The CDR3 sequence is CASSPPRGGPVRGYTF. As DNA, the CDR3 is TGTGCCAGCAGCCCTCCCCGTGGGGGGCCAGTTCGAGGCTACACCTTC.